This TCR beta chain was sequenced for a study of T cells in Graves' hyperthyroidism and ophthalmopathy. Clinical symptoms, serum thyroxine and TRAb, thyroid ultrasound and orbital computed tomography together formed the diagnostic basis. Amplification of TCR beta CDR3 regions used RNA as the template. The HTBI primer set was used in a first-round RT-PCR of the TCR CDR3. TCRdb passed the multiplex PCR reads through MiXCR, listing each CDR3 protein once. The sample contains some 320,000 distinct CDR3 sequences, roughly 13% of which appear only once. The CDR3 consists of 18 residues. Unmatched junction bases numbered 16, after V lost 6 bases and J lost 3 bases. CDR1 is MNHEY and CDR2 is SMNVEV in the germline V gene (reference sequence).

The specimen sequenced was blood. The chain links TRBV27 to TRBJ2-3; 9 nucleotides agree with TRBD2. The source is a woman in her forties with Graves' ophthalmopathy. The CDR3 bases are TGTGCCAGCAGCCCCTTAGCGGGAGACCCCGGTCGAACAGATACGCAGTATTTT. Translation: CASSPLAGDPGRTDTQYF.